These 4 T cell receptor beta chains came from one sample sequenced in a study of blood T cell repertoires in COVID-19. The assay was immunoSEQ multiplex PCR, and TCRdb's table has in-frame clones only and misses some. The data contain 180,000 or so clones, around 85% of them seen just once; the ten biggest clones take up approximately 10%. The sequenced sample consisted of peripheral blood. These receptors came from a human donor with active or convalescent COVID-19. The donor label of this sample is uncertain.

The chain is built from TRBV6-5 and TRBJ2-1, with 7 bases fitting TRBD1. The J segment lost 7 bases and the V segment lost 7 bases, leaving 10 bases of the junction unmatched. CDR1 is MNHEY, CDR2 SVGAGI, per germline. The CDR3 spans 14 residues. CDR3 loop: CASTAGTVYNEQFF. The CDR3 coding sequence is TGTGCCAGCACCGCCGGGACAGTTTATAATGAGCAGTTCTTC.

This clone was seen a handful of times. V and J are TRBV7-9 and TRBJ1-1, with D hard to call. CDR3 length: 12 residues. Germline V gene lookup returns CDR1 SEHNR and CDR2 FQNEAQ (reference sequence). V lost 2 bases and J lost 1, with 2 bases in between. DNA for the CDR3: TGTGCCAGCAGCTTACAGAACACTGAAGCTTTCTTT. Translation gives CASSLQNTEAFF.

The genes are TRBV9 and TRBJ2-1; 8 bases are a match to TRBD1. CDR1 and CDR2 from the germline V gene are SGDLS and YYNGEE. CDR3 length: 15 residues. V gave up 0 bases and J gave up 5 bases; unmatched junction bases: 4. The CDR3 protein is CASSVVGQVDNEQFF. The DNA of the CDR3 is TGTGCCAGCAGCGTAGTGGGACAGGTCGACAATGAGCAGTTCTTC.

The CDR3 region has the DNA TGCGCCAGCAGCAGTCGATCCGGCTCCTACGAGCAGTACTTC. This encodes CASSSRSGSYEQYF. The chain recombines TRBV4-1 with TRBJ2-7, with D unresolved. Germline CDR1 and CDR2: MGHRA and YSYEKL. V lost 5 bases and J 0 bases, leaving 11 bases between the germline ends. The CDR3 covers 14 residues.